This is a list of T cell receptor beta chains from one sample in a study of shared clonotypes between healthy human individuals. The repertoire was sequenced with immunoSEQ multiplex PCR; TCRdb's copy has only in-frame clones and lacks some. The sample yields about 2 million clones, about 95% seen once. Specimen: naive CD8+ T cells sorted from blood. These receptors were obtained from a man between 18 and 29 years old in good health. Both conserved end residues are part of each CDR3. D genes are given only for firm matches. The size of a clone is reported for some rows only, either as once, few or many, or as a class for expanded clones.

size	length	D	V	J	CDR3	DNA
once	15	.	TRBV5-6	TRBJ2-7	CASSPLHGRPYEQYF	TGTGCCAGCAGCCCGTTACACGGTCGACCCTACGAGCAGTACTTC
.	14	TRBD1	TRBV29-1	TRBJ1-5	CSVAGGNSNQPQHF	TGCAGCGTCGCAGGGGGAAATAGCAATCAGCCCCAGCATTTT
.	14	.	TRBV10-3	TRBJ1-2	CAISESGSVVGYTF	TGTGCCATCAGTGAGAGCGGCAGCGTTGTAGGCTACACCTTC
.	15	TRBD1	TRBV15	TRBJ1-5	CATSRPGTGEQPQHF	TGTGCCACCAGCAGACCTGGAACAGGGGAACAGCCCCAGCATTTT
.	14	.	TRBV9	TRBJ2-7	CASSVQGGSYEQYF	TGTGCCAGCAGCGTACAGGGGGGTTCCTACGAGCAGTACTTC
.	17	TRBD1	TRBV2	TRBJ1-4	CASSEVGVEGANEKLFF	TGTGCCAGCAGTGAAGTAGGTGTGGAGGGGGCGAATGAAAAACTGTTTTTT
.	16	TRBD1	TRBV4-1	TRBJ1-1	CASSPEEAQGGTEAFF	TGCGCCAGCAGCCCAGAAGAGGCTCAGGGGGGTACTGAAGCTTTCTTT
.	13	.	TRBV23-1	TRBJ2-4	CASSHDAKNIQYF	TGCGCCAGCAGTCACGATGCCAAAAACATTCAGTACTTC
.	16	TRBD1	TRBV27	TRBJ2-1	CASTPLMTGAYNEQFF	TGTGCCAGCACTCCGCTGATGACAGGGGCTTACAATGAGCAGTTCTTC
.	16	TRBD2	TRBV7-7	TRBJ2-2	CASSLGLAANTGELFF	TGTGCTAGCAGCTTAGGGCTAGCGGCGAACACCGGGGAGCTGTTTTTT
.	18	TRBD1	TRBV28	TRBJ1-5	CASSSGTARGYSNQPQHF	TGTGCCAGCAGTTCCGGGACAGCCCGGGGGTATAGCAATCAGCCCCAGCATTTT
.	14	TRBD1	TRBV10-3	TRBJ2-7	CAAIPGQDFYEQYF	TGTGCCGCGATACCGGGACAGGACTTCTACGAGCAGTACTTC
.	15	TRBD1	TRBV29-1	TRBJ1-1	CSVELSGGLNTEAFF	TGCAGCGTTGAATTGTCAGGGGGCCTGAACACTGAAGCTTTCTTT
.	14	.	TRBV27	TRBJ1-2	CASSLSGTFYGYTF	TGTGCCAGCAGTTTATCGGGTACATTCTATGGCTACACCTTC
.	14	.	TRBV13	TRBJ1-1	CASSLDRVNTEAFF	TGTGCCAGCAGCTTAGACAGAGTGAACACTGAAGCTTTCTTT
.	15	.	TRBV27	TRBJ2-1	CASSSGQSFYNEQFF	TGTGCCAGCAGTTCCGGGCAGTCATTCTACAATGAGCAGTTCTTC
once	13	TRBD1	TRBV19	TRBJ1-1	CASSMGRGTEAFF	TGTGCCAGTAGTATGGGCAGGGGGACTGAAGCTTTCTTT
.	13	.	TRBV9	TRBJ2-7	CASSPNRVNEQYF	TGTGCCAGCAGCCCTAACAGGGTGAACGAGCAGTACTTC
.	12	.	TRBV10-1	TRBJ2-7	CASSAGSYEQYF	TGCGCCAGCAGTGCAGGCTCCTACGAGCAGTACTTC
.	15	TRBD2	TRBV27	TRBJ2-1	CASSISGSSYNEQFF	TGTGCCAGCAGTATTAGCGGGAGCTCCTACAATGAGCAGTTCTTC
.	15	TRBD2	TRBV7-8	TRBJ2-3	CASSPPSGSTDTQYF	TGTGCCAGCAGCCCTCCTAGCGGGAGCACAGATACGCAGTATTTT
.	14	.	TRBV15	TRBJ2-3	CATSRDLSTDTQYF	TGTGCCACCAGCAGGGACCTGAGCACAGATACGCAGTATTTT
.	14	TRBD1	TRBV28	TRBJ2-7	CASETGTGEGEQYF	TGTGCCAGCGAAACCGGGACAGGGGAAGGAGAGCAGTACTTC
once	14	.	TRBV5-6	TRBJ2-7	CASNLGRGPYEQYF	TGTGCCAGCAACCTAGGGCGCGGTCCCTACGAGCAGTACTTC
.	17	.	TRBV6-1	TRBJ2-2	CASSDIWRGANTGELFF	TGTGCCAGCAGTGATATCTGGCGGGGAGCTAACACCGGGGAGCTGTTTTTT